These 28 T cell receptor beta chains originate from one sample sequenced in a study of response to subunit inactivated influenza vaccine. TCRdb ran MiXCR on the RT-PCR reads and lists one entry per CDR3 protein. Of more than 450,000 distinct CDR3 sequences in the sample, approximately 12% were seen once. The sample was PBMCs from blood, taken on the day of vaccination. The receptor set was obtained from a man in his fifties who received an inactivated influenza vaccine.

This clonotype was detected only a few times. The chain is built from TRBV20-1 and TRBJ2-2; 9 bases match TRBD2. The CDR3 covers 16 residues. Trimming cost V 3 bases and J 4 bases; bases outside gene matches: 9. In germline, CDR1 is DFQATT, CDR2 SNEGSKA (reference sequence). CDR3 sequence: CSARAASGAPTGELFF. In DNA form, the CDR3 reads TGCAGTGCTAGGGCCGCTAGCGGGGCACCCACCGGGGAGCTGTTTTTT.

This clonotype was detected only a few times. This chain joins TRBV5-1 and TRBJ2-1; a possible D gene is TRBD1 (7 bases). Germline lookup yields CDR1 SGHRS and CDR2 YFSETQ. V dropped 5 bases and J dropped 2 bases, with 14 bases sitting between them. The CDR3 contains 15 residues. CDR3 sequence reads: CASRTGTETYNEQFF. CDR3 coding DNA: TGCGCCAGCAGGACAGGGACTGAAACCTACAATGAGCAGTTCTTC. Full variable domain (missing parts from reference TRBV5-1 and TRBJ2-1): KAGVTQTPRYLIKTRGQQVTLSCSPISGHRSVSWYQQTPGQGLQFLFEYFSETQRNKGNFPGRFSGRQFSNSRSEMNVSTLELGDSALYLCASRTGTETYNEQFFGPGTRLTVL.

V is TRBV5-1 and J is TRBJ2-3; no firm D call. Trimming removed 2 bases at V and 0 bases at J, with 7 bases between. This CDR3 has 14 residues. Germline CDR1 SGHRS, CDR2 YFSETQ. The CDR3 region is CASSFLQSTDTQYF. The CDR3 nucleotides are TGCGCCAGCAGCTTTTTGCAGAGCACAGATACGCAGTATTTT.

The gene calls are TRBV7-9 and TRBJ2-1, with 13 positions matching TRBD2. The CDR3 extends over 16 amino acids. V trimming: 7 bases; J trimming: 8 bases; junction bases outside the gene matches: 11. CDR1 is SEHNR, CDR2 FQNEAQ, per germline (reference sequence). The CDR3 DNA reads TGTGCCAGCACCCCCTTAGGACTAGCGGGGGCCCATGAGCAGTTCTTC. This sequence encodes CASTPLGLAGAHEQFF. The full variable domain, its missing parts supplied by reference TRBV7-9 and TRBJ2-1, is DTGVSQNPRHKITKRGQNVTFRCDPISEHNRLYWYRQTLGQGPEFLTYFQNEAQLEKSRLLSDRFSAERPKGSFSTLEIQRTEQGDSAMYLCASTPLGLAGAHEQFFGPGTRLTVL.

This clonotype was detected only a few times. The CDR3 protein is CSAARGQGEKLFF. In nucleotides, the CDR3 is TGCAGTGCGGCTAGGGGGCAGGGTGAAAAACTGTTTTTT. The gene calls are TRBV20-1 and TRBJ1-4; 7 bases match TRBD1. CDR1 is DFQATT, CDR2 SNEGSKA, per germline (reference sequence). The CDR3 contains 13 residues. J was trimmed by 7 bases and V by 6 bases; bases with no gene match: 8.

The sample holds a few counts of this clonotype. The rearrangement joins TRBV20-1 to TRBJ2-1; 7 positions match TRBD2. Germline trimming cut 6 bases from V and 7 bases from J; bases unmatched to any gene: 12. CDR3 size: 14 residues. Germline V gene lookup returns CDR1 DFQATT and CDR2 SNEGSKA (reference sequence). CDR3 residues: CSARRTRVGNEQFF. The CDR3 DNA reads as TGCAGTGCGAGACGGACTAGGGTGGGGAATGAGCAGTTCTTC.

This clonotype was seen many times. The CDR3, as DNA: TGCAGCGTTGGGGCGTCTTATAGGGGCCATCCGAACACTGAAGCTTTCTTT. Protein: CSVGASYRGHPNTEAFF. The genes are TRBV29-1 and TRBJ1-1, with D perhaps matching TRBD1 (5 bases). Trimming removed 4 bases at V and 1 base at J, with 22 bases between. Germline V gene sequence: CDR1 SQVTM, CDR2 ANQGSEA. The CDR3 runs 17 residues. Full variable domain (rest looked up from reference TRBV29-1 and TRBJ1-1): SAVISQKPSRDICQRGTSLTIQCQVDSQVTMMFWYRQQPGQSLTLIATANQGSEATYESGFVIDKFPISRPNLTFSTLTVSNMSPEDSSIYLCSVGASYRGHPNTEAFFGQGTRLTVV.

The CDR3 sequence is CASSPLPGQVNTEAFF. DNA for the CDR3: TGTGCCAGCAGCCCGTTACCGGGACAGGTGAACACTGAAGCTTTCTTT. The rearrangement uses TRBV14 and TRBJ1-1; 8 positions agree with TRBD1. CDR1 is SGHDN, CDR2 FVKESK, per germline. Trimming removed 4 bases from V and 0 bases from J; junction bases left unmatched: 7. The CDR3 has 16 amino acids.

The rearrangement uses TRBV5-6 and TRBJ2-2; the match to TRBD2 covers 8 bases. With 5 bases clipped from V and 4 bases from J, the junction kept 7 bases outside the gene matches. The CDR3 is made up of 15 amino acids. The germline CDR1 and CDR2 sequences are SGHDT and YYEEEE. The CDR3 DNA is TGTGCCAGCAGGGGCGGGGGGCCCGGCACCGGGGAGCTGTTTTTT. Amino acids: CASRGGGPGTGELFF.

This clonotype was seen more than once but under ten times. The DNA for the CDR3 is TGTGCCATCAGGAACAGGGCTGGGGACGATACGCAGTATTTT. This sequence encodes CAIRNRAGDDTQYF. The chain uses TRBV10-3 and TRBJ2-3; possible D gene TRBD1, 6 bases. V dropped 6 bases and J dropped 6 bases, with 16 bases sitting between them. The CDR3 consists of 14 residues. Germline V gene sequence: CDR1 ENHRY, CDR2 SYGVKD.

This clonotype occurred a few times. The chain is built from TRBV20-1 and TRBJ1-1; a possible D gene is TRBD1 (5 bases). CDR3 length: 13 amino acids. Germline CDR1 DFQATT, CDR2 SNEGSKA (reference sequence). Trimming shortened V by 0 bases and J by 5 bases, and 10 bases separated the two germline ends. The CDR3 DNA reads TGCAGTGCTAGAGATGGTCCAGGGACTGAAGCTTTCTTT. This codes for CSARDGPGTEAFF.

This clonotype was picked up many times. The rearrangement uses TRBV4-2 and TRBJ2-2; TRBD1 might be the D (6 bases). V lost 0 bases and J 1 base, leaving 18 bases between the germline ends. CDR1 is LGHNA, CDR2 YNFKEQ, per germline. The CDR3 sequence is 19 residues long. CDR3 in DNA: TGTGCCAGCAGCCAAGATCAGTTTGTTTTGGACAGGAACACCGGGGAGCTGTTTTTT. It codes for CASSQDQFVLDRNTGELFF.

The chain has TRBV11-2 and TRBJ2-1, with D tentatively TRBD1 (6 bases). Trimming took off 10 bases at V and 3 bases at J, with 19 bases between the two ends. Germline CDR1 and CDR2: SGHAT and FQNNGV. The length of the CDR3 is 15 residues. This CDR3 is CATNSPTGNYNEQFF. CDR3 sequence (DNA): TGTGCCACCAATTCTCCTACAGGGAACTACAATGAGCAGTTCTTC.

This clonotype has a count of ten or more. The chain couples TRBV12-3 or TRBV12-4 to TRBJ1-1; D call uncertain. This CDR3 spans 13 amino acids. V gave up 2 bases and J gave up 6 bases, with 10 bases separating them. DNA of the CDR3: TGTGCCAGCAGTTTACAAGTGGCCGCTGAAGCTTTCTTT. This codes for CASSLQVAAEAFF.

The V and J genes are TRBV7-2 and TRBJ2-3; D is possibly TRBD1 (6 bases). The CDR3 runs 13 residues. V was clipped by 5 bases and J by 5 bases, with 11 bases between them. CDR1 and CDR2 from the germline V gene are SGHTA and FQGNSA. CDR3: CASSVQGIDTQYF. The CDR3 DNA reads TGTGCCAGCAGCGTACAGGGAATAGATACGCAGTATTTT.

A few counts support this clonotype. This chain uses TRBV15 with TRBJ2-3; 8 nucleotides line up with TRBD1. The length of the CDR3 is 19 residues. After removal of 3 bases from V and 0 bases from J, the junction contained 14 bases not matched to a gene. Germline lookup yields CDR1 LNHNV and CDR2 YYDKDF (reference sequence). CDR3 DNA sequence: TGTGCCACCAGCAGTCTCGACAGGGGAATAAGATTCAGCACAGATACGCAGTATTTT. Protein sequence: CATSSLDRGIRFSTDTQYF.

This clonotype was found many times. The chain has TRBV2 and TRBJ2-3; D is unclear. The CDR3 contains 10 residues. From germline, CDR1 is SNHLY and CDR2 FYNNEI. Trimming cost V 8 bases and J 6 bases, with 6 bases left between them. The CDR3: CASLADTQYF. CDR3 coding DNA: TGTGCCAGCCTCGCGGATACGCAGTATTTT.

The chain carries TRBV15 and TRBJ2-1; D is ambiguous. The germline V gene encodes CDR1 LNHNV and CDR2 YYDKDF (reference sequence). The V end was cut by 3 bases, the J end by 7 bases, with 16 bases between. The CDR3 sequence is 15 residues long. CDR3 in amino acids: CATSSGLYGWNEQFF. The DNA of the CDR3 is TGTGCCACCAGCAGTGGGCTATACGGGTGGAATGAGCAGTTCTTC.

This clonotype was detected only once. This rearrangement joins TRBV20-1 to TRBJ2-3; 8 positions match TRBD2. CDR1 is DFQATT and CDR2 is SNEGSKA in the germline V gene (reference sequence). V shed 6 bases and J 2 bases; nucleotides not matched to a gene: 13. The length of the CDR3 is 16 residues. CDR3 bases: TGCAGTGCCCCACCTTCGCGGGGGGCCGACACAGATACGCAGTATTTT. It codes for CSAPPSRGADTDTQYF.

The chain has TRBV12-3 or TRBV12-4 and TRBJ2-3; D gene unclear. This CDR3 comprises 13 residues. Trimming removed 4 bases from V and 0 bases from J, with 5 bases in between. CDR3 residues: CASSWGSTDTQYF. The CDR3 DNA sequence: TGTGCCAGCAGTTGGGGAAGCACAGATACGCAGTATTTT.

V gene TRBV7-9 combines with J gene TRBJ1-2, with 10 bases lining up with TRBD1. The germline CDR1 and CDR2 sequences are SEHNR and FQNEAQ (reference sequence). The CDR3 spans 14 residues. V lost 1 base to trimming and J lost 6 bases; unmatched junction nucleotides: 2. The CDR3 DNA reads TGTGCCAGCAGCTTAGGACAGGGGGCGAATGGCTACACCTTC. Residues: CASSLGQGANGYTF.

This clonotype has a handful of counts. CDR3 coding DNA: TGTGCCAGCAGACTAGCGGGAGACTTAACAGATACGCAGTATTTT. This encodes CASRLAGDLTDTQYF. The V gene is TRBV6-2 or TRBV6-3, the J gene TRBJ2-3; 11 nucleotides match TRBD2. The J segment lost 3 bases and the V segment lost 6 bases, leaving 5 bases of the junction unmatched. Germline CDR1 MNHEY, CDR2 SVGEGT. The CDR3 runs 15 residues.

This clonotype was seen at least ten times. The CDR3 here is CASSPGQVNQPQHF. CDR3 in DNA: TGTGCCAGCAGCCCGGGACAGGTCAATCAGCCCCAGCATTTT. The chain couples TRBV12-3 or TRBV12-4 to TRBJ1-5; 8 bases fit TRBD1. The CDR3 sequence is 14 residues long. Trimming at V came to 6 bases and at J to 3 bases, leaving 4 bases not matched to a gene.

The V gene is TRBV4-3, the J gene TRBJ2-7; tentatively, D is TRBD1 or TRBD2 (6 bases each). Germline V gene lookup returns CDR1 LGHNA and CDR2 YSLEER. With 2 bases removed from V and 1 base from J, the gap between germline ends came to 12 bases. The CDR3 contains 15 residues. The CDR3 here is CASSQTRGGSYEQYF. CDR3 in DNA: TGCGCCAGCAGCCAAACCAGGGGAGGATCCTACGAGCAGTACTTC.

There are many counts of this clonotype. V and J are TRBV7-2 and TRBJ2-1; 12 nucleotides match TRBD2. Germline CDR1 is SGHTA and CDR2 is FQGNSA. Trimming at V came to 1 base and at J to 7 bases, leaving 5 bases not matched to a gene. The CDR3 is 16 amino acids. The DNA of the CDR3 is TGTGCCAGCAGCTTAGTTTGGACTAGCGGGGCGAATGAGCAGTTCTTC. This sequence encodes CASSLVWTSGANEQFF.

A few counts support this clonotype. The rearrangement uses TRBV6-1 and TRBJ1-5; maybe TRBD1 (5 bases). The CDR3 is 17 amino acids. CDR1 MNHNS and CDR2 SASEGT come from the germline V gene. The V end was cut by 5 bases, the J end by 4 bases, with 21 bases between. CDR3 in DNA: TGTGCCAGCAGTCCCTTGGGGGGGGTGATGAGAAATCAGCCCCAGCATTTT. Its protein is CASSPLGGVMRNQPQHF.

This clonotype has a count of ten or more. CDR3 bases: TGCAGCGTTGCGGATGGGACCCAGTACTTC. Translated: CSVADGTQYF. This chain uses TRBV29-1 with TRBJ2-5; D call uncertain. CDR3 length: 10 amino acids. Trimming pared 4 bases from V and 7 bases from J, leaving 7 bases between. Per the germline V gene, CDR1 is SQVTM and CDR2 is ANQGSEA. Supplemented by reference TRBV29-1 and TRBJ2-5, the full variable domain reads SAVISQKPSRDICQRGTSLTIQCQVDSQVTMMFWYRQQPGQSLTLIATANQGSEATYESGFVIDKFPISRPNLTFSTLTVSNMSPEDSSIYLCSVADGTQYFGPGTRLLVL.

This clonotype appeared a few times. The chain employs TRBV11-1 and TRBJ2-1; the D gene is possibly TRBD1 (7 bases). The ends were cut back, 2 bases at V and 3 bases at J, with 26 bases in the middle. Germline lookup yields CDR1 SGHAT and CDR2 FQDESV (reference sequence). There are 20 residues in the CDR3. The chain's CDR3 is CASSLKGVRRDRAFYNEQFF. In DNA, the CDR3 is TGTGCCAGCAGCTTAAAAGGGGTTCGGAGGGACAGAGCATTCTACAATGAGCAGTTCTTC.